This section outlines one T cell receptor beta chain sequence together with its context. V was trimmed by 2 bases and J by 3 bases, leaving 17 bases between them. From germline, CDR1 is SGDLS and CDR2 YYNGEE. This CDR3 comprises 16 residues. The templates were synthetic TCR analogs, and they were spiked into each PCR. Produced via immunoSEQ multiplex PCR; TCRdb's table is partial and in-frame only. The sample includes under 40,000 clones, around 90% of them seen just once. Peripheral blood mononuclear cells were collected from every patient before and during treatment, yielding between 1 and 8 samples per patient. This specimen belongs to a study of PD-L1 blockade in urothelial cancer.

The source of this sequence is a man in his 70s with urothelial cancer. The chain carries TRBV9 and TRBJ2-5; perhaps TRBD1 as D (7 bases). Sequenced here: PBMCs, sampled around atezolizumab (anti-PD-L1) treatment. In nucleotides, the CDR3 is TGTGCCAGCAGCGTGCGGGACAGCTATAACAAAGAGACCCAGTACTTC. Residues: CASSVRDSYNKETQYF. Drawing the rest from reference TRBV9 and TRBJ2-5, the complete variable domain is DSGVTQTPKHLITATGQRVTLRCSPRSGDLSVYWYQQSLDQGLQFLIQYYNGEERAKGNILERFSAQQFPDLHSELNLSSLELGDSALYFCASSVRDSYNKETQYFGPGTRLLVL.